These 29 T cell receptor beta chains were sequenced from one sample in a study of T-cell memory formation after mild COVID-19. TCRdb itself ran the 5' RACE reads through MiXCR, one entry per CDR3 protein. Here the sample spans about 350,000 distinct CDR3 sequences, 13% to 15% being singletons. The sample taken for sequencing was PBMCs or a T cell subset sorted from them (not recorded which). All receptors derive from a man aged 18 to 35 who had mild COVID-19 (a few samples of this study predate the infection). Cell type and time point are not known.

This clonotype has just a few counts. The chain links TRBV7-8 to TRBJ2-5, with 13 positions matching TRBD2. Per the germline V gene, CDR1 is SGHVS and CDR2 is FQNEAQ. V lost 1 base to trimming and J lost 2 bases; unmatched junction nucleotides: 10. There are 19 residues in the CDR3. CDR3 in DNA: TGTGCCAGCAGCTTAGGGACGACTAGCGGGGGGCGAAGTCAAGAGACCCAGTACTTC. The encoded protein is CASSLGTTSGGRSQETQYF.

The CDR3 DNA follows: TGTGCCAGCAGCGGGCTAGCGGGGGCTACTATGCCCGGGGAGCTGTTTTTT. Amino acids: CASSGLAGATMPGELFF. The V and J genes are TRBV12-3 or TRBV12-4 and TRBJ2-2; 10 bases align to TRBD2. This CDR3 has 17 amino acids. V shed 6 bases and J 6 bases; nucleotides not matched to a gene: 13.

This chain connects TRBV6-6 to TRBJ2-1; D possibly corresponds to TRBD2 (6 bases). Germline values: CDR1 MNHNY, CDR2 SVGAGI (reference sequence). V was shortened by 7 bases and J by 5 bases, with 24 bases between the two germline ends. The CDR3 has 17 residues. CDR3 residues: CASTSKMWGVSDNEQFF. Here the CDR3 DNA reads TGTGCCAGCACCTCCAAAATGTGGGGGGTGTCGGACAATGAGCAGTTCTTC.

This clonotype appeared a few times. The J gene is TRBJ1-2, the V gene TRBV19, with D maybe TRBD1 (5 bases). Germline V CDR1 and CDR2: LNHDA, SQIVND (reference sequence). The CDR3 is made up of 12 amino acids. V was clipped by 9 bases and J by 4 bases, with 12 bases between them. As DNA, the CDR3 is TGTGCCAGCCGGGGGAACCTCTATGGCTACACCTTC. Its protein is CASRGNLYGYTF.

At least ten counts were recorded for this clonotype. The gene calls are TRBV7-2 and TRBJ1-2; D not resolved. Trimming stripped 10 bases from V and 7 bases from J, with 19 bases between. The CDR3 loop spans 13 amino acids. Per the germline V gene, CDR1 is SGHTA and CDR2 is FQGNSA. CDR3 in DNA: TGTGCCACTTCGGACGGACCTTTCTCTGGCTACACCTTC. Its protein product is CATSDGPFSGYTF.

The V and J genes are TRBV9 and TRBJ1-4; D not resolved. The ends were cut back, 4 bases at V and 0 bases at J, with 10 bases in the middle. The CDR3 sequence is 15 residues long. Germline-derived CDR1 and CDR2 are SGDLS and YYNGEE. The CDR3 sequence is CASSRSSATNEKLFF. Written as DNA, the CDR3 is TGTGCCAGCAGCAGGAGCTCCGCAACTAATGAAAAACTGTTTTTT.

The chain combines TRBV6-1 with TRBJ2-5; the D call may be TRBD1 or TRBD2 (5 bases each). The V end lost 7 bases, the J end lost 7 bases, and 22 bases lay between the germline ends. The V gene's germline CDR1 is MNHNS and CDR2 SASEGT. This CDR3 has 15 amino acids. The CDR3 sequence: CASILGDMGVGTQYF. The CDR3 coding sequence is TGTGCCAGCATTCTAGGGGATATGGGAGTAGGGACCCAGTACTTC.

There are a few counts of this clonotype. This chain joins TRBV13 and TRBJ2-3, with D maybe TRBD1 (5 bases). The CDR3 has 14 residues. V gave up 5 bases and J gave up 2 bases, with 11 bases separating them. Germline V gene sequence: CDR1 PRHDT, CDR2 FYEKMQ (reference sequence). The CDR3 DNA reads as TGTGCCAGCAGCCACCCAGGGTACACAGATACGCAGTATTTT. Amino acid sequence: CASSHPGYTDTQYF.

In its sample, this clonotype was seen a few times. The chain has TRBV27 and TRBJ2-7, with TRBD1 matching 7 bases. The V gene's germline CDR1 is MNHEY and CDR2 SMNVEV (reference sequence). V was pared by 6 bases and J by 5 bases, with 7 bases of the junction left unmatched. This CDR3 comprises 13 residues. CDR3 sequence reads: CASREQGYHEQYF. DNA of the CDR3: TGTGCCAGCAGAGAACAGGGGTACCACGAGCAGTACTTC.

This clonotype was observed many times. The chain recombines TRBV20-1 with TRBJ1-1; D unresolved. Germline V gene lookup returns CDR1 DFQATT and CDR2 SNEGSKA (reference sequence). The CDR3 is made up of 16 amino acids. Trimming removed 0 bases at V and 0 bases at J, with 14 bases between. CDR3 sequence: CSARDPNRGMNTEAFF. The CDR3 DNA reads TGCAGTGCTAGAGATCCAAATCGGGGAATGAACACTGAAGCTTTCTTT.

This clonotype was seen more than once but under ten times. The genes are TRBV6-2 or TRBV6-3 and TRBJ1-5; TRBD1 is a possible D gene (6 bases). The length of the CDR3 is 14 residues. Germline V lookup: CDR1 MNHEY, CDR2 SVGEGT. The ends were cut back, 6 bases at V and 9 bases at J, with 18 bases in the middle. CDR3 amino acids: CASSQTIQGGPQHF. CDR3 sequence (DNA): TGTGCCAGCAGCCAGACGATACAAGGGGGGCCCCAGCATTTT.

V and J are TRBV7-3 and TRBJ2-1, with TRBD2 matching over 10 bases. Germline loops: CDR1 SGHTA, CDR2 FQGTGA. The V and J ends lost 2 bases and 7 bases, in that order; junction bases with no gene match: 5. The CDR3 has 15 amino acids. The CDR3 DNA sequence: TGTGCCAGCAGCTTAGTAGCGGGGGGCCGAAATGAGCAGTTCTTC. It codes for CASSLVAGGRNEQFF.

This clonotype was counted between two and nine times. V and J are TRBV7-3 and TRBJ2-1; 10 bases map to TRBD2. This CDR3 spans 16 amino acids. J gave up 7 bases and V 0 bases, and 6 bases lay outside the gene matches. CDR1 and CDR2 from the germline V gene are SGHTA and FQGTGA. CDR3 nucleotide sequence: TGTGCCAGCAGCTTAACGTCTAGCGGGGGTAGGAATGAGCAGTTCTTC. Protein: CASSLTSSGGRNEQFF.

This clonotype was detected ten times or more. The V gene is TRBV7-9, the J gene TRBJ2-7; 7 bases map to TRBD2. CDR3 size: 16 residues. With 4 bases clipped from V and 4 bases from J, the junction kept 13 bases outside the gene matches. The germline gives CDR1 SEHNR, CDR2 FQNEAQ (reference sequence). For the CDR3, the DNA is TGTGCCAGCAGCTCCTCAAGCGGGGCCAACCCTTACGAGCAGTACGTC. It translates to CASSSSSGANPYEQYV.

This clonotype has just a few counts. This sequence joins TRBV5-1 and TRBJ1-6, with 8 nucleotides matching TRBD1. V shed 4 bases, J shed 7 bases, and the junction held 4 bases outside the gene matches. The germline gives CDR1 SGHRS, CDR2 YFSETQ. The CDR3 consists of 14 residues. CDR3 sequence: CASSITGGNSPLHF. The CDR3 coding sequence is TGCGCCAGCAGCATTACAGGGGGAAATTCACCCCTCCACTTT. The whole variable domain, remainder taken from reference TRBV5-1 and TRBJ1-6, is KAGVTQTPRYLIKTRGQQVTLSCSPISGHRSVSWYQQTPGQGLQFLFEYFSETQRNKGNFPGRFSGRQFSNSRSEMNVSTLELGDSALYLCASSITGGNSPLHFGNGTRLTVT.

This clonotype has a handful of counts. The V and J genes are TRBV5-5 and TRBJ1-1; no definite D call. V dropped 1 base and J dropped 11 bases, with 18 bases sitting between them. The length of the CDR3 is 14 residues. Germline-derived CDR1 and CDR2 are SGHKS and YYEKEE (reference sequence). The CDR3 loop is CASSLSQSHPAAFF. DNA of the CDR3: TGTGCCAGCAGCTTGTCACAGTCGCATCCCGCGGCTTTCTTT.

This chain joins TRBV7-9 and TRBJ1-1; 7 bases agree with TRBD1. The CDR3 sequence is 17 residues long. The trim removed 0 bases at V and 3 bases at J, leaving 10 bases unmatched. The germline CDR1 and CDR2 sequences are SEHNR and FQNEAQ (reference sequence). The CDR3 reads CASSLAQGGRRDTEAFF. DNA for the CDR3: TGTGCCAGCAGCTTAGCGCAGGGGGGGCGCAGGGACACTGAAGCTTTCTTT.

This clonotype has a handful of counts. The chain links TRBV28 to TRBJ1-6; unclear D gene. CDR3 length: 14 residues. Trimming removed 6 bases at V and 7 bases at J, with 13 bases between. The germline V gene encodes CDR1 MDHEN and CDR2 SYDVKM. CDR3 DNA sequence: TGTGCCAGCAGCCCCGGCGCAACCAATTCACCCCTCCACTTT. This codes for CASSPGATNSPLHF.

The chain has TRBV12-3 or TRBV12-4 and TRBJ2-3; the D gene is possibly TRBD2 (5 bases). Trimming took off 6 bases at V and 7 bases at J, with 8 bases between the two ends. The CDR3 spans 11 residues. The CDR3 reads CASRGRYTQYF. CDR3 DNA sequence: TGTGCCAGCAGGGGGAGATATACGCAGTATTTT.

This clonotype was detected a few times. The CDR3 nucleotides read TGCGCCAGCAGCGCAGGGGCGCATGTCCATGAGCAGTTCTTC. It yields the protein CASSAGAHVHEQFF. This rearrangement joins TRBV5-1 to TRBJ2-1, with D possibly being TRBD1 (6 bases). This CDR3 spans 14 amino acids. Germline CDR1 and CDR2: SGHRS and YFSETQ. The germline V and J ends were trimmed by 4 bases and 8 bases, with 16 bases remaining between them.

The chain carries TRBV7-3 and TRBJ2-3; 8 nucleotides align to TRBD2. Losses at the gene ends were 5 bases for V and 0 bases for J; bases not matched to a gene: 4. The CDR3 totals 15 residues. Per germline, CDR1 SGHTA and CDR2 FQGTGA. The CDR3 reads CASSRSGASTDTQYF. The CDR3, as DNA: TGTGCCAGCAGCCGTAGCGGGGCTAGCACAGATACGCAGTATTTT. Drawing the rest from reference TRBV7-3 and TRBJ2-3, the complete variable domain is GAGVSQTPSNKVTEKGKYVELRCDPISGHTALYWYRQSLGQGPEFLIYFQGTGAADDSGLPNDRFFAVRPEGSVSTLKIQRTERGDSAVYLCASSRSGASTDTQYFGPGTRLTVL.

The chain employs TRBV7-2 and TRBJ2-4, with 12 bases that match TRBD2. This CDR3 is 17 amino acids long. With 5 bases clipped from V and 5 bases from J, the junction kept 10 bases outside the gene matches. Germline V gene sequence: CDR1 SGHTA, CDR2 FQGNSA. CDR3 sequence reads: CASSLRIRTSGENIQYF. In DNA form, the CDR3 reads TGTGCCAGCAGCCTCCGGATCAGGACTAGCGGGGAAAACATTCAGTACTTC.

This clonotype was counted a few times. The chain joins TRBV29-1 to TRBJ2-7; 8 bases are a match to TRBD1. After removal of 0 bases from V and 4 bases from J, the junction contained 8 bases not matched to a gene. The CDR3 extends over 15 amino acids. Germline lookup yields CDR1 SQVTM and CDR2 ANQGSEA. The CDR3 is CSVEDPYRGDYEQYF. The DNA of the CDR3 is TGCAGCGTTGAAGATCCCTACAGGGGGGATTACGAGCAGTACTTC.

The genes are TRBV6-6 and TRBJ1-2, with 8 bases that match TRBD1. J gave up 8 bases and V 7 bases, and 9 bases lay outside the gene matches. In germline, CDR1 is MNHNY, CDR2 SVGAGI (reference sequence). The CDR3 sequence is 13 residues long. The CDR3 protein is CASITDRAWGYTF. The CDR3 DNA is TGTGCCAGCATTACGGACAGGGCCTGGGGCTACACCTTC.

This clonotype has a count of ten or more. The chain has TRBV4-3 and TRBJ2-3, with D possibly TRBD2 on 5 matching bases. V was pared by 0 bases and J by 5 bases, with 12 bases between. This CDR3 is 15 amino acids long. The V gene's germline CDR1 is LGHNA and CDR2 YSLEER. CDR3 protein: CASSQDPAVIDTQYF. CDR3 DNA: TGCGCCAGCAGCCAAGATCCAGCGGTAATAGATACGCAGTATTTT.

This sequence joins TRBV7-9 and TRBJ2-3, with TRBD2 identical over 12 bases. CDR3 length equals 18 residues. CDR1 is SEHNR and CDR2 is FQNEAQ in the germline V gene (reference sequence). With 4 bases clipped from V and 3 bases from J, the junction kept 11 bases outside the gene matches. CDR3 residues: CASSSLVPSGGETDTQYF. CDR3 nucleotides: TGTGCCAGCAGCTCACTAGTCCCTAGCGGGGGGGAGACAGATACGCAGTATTTT. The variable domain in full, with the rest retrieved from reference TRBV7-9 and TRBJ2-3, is DTGVSQNPRHKITKRGQNVTFRCDPISEHNRLYWYRQTLGQGPEFLTYFQNEAQLEKSRLLSDRFSAERPKGSFSTLEIQRTEQGDSAMYLCASSSLVPSGGETDTQYFGPGTRLTVL.

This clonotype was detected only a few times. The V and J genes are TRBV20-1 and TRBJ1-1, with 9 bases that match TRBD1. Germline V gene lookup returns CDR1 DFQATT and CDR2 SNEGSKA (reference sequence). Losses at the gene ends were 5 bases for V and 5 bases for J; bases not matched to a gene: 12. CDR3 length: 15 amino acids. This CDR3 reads CSAPSAGTGRTEAFF. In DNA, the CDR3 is TGCAGTGCTCCATCCGCCGGGACAGGGAGAACTGAAGCTTTCTTT.

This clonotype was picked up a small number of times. The CDR3 protein is CASSSIRDSSYEQYF. CDR3 bases: TGTGCCAGCAGCTCGATCCGGGACTCTTCCTACGAGCAGTACTTC. The rearrangement joins TRBV7-6 to TRBJ2-7; possibly TRBD2 for D (6 bases). Germline assignment: CDR1 SGHVS and CDR2 FNYEAQ. The CDR3 runs 15 residues. Trimming removed 4 bases at V and 1 base at J, with 14 bases between.

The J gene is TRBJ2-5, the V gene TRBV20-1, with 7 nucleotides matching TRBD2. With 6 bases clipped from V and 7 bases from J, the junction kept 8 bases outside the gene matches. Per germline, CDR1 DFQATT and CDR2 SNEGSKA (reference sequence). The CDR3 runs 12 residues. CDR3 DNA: TGCAGTGCCCAGCACACGGGGGGGACCCAGTACTTC. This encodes CSAQHTGGTQYF.